Listed below are T cell receptor beta chains from one sample, sequenced in a study of blood T cell repertoires in COVID-19. Produced via immunoSEQ multiplex PCR; TCRdb's table is partial and in-frame only. Among 150,000 to 160,000 clones listed, approximately 90% were seen once. The material sequenced was peripheral blood. The source of these receptors is a middle-aged woman with acute or convalescent COVID-19. Both conserved end residues are part of each CDR3. The D gene is left open where the match is weak. Expanded clones are given a class, and other clones once, few, many or no size at all.

TRBJ1-6	.	TRBV9	TRBD1	CASRPGQGNSPLHF	TGTGCCAGCAGACCGGGACAGGGAAATTCACCCCTCCACTTT
TRBJ2-3	.	TRBV24-1	TRBD2	CAASGSTDTQYF	TGTGCCGCTAGCGGTAGCACAGATACGCAGTATTTT
TRBJ2-4	.	TRBV7-9	TRBD2	CASSLAGEGNIQYF	TGTGCCAGCAGCCTAGCGGGAGAGGGTAACATTCAGTACTTC
TRBJ1-1	.	TRBV19	.	CASSISMNTEAFF	TGTGCCAGTAGTATCTCTATGAACACTGAAGCTTTCTTT
TRBJ2-7	.	TRBV27	TRBD2	CASSSGRGGPYEQYF	TGTGCCAGCAGTTCCGGGAGGGGGGGACCATACGAGCAGTACTTC
TRBJ2-7	.	TRBV27	TRBD1	CASRPGGNYEQYF	TGTGCCAGCAGACCAGGGGGTAACTACGAGCAGTACTTC
TRBJ1-5	.	TRBV28	.	CASSLSDRSYQPQHF	TGTGCCAGCAGTTTATCAGACAGGAGCTATCAGCCCCAGCATTTT
TRBJ2-7	.	TRBV19	TRBD2	CASSSDAGGRAHEQYF	TGTGCCAGTAGTAGCGACGCGGGGGGGCGTGCTCACGAGCAGTACTTC
TRBJ2-7	few	TRBV7-2	TRBD2	CASSLGTSGIMYEQYF	TGTGCCAGCAGCTTAGGGACTAGCGGGATTATGTACGAGCAGTACTTC
TRBJ2-1	.	TRBV6-5	TRBD2	CASRPGLAAWGQFF	TGTGCCAGCAGGCCGGGACTAGCGGCCTGGGGGCAGTTCTTC
TRBJ2-7	once	TRBV5-1	TRBD2	CASSGGVLAGGYEQYF	TGCGCCAGCAGCGGGGGTGTTCTAGCGGGAGGGTACGAGCAGTACTTC
TRBJ1-1	.	TRBV27	.	CASSFAGDTTEAFF	TGTGCCAGCAGTTTCGCAGGGGACACTACTGAAGCTTTCTTT
TRBJ2-2	.	TRBV5-1	TRBD1	CASKGQGAAGELFF	TGCGCCAGCAAGGGTCAGGGGGCTGCCGGGGAGCTGTTTTTT
TRBJ2-7	.	TRBV14	TRBD1	CASSLGTARSYF	TGTGCCAGCAGCCTTGGGACAGCTCGATCCTACTTC
TRBJ1-4	.	TRBV27	TRBD1	CASSTPSGTGDEKLFF	TGTGCCAGCAGTACCCCCTCCGGGACAGGGGATGAAAAACTGTTTTTT
TRBJ2-1	once	TRBV11-3	.	CASSLDQGAGGLVF	TGTGCCAGCAGCTTAGATCAGGGGGCGGGAGGGTTAGTCTTC
TRBJ2-3	.	TRBV18	.	CASSPPSVNLDTQYF	TGTGCCAGCTCACCACCGAGCGTAAATCTGGATACGCAGTATTTT
TRBJ1-6	few	TRBV14	.	CASSQDRPGWGSPLHF	TGTGCCAGCAGCCAAGATCGTCCAGGGTGGGGTTCACCCCTCCACTTT
TRBJ1-1	.	TRBV3-1/TRBV3-2	TRBD1	CASSQFGQDVMNTEAFF	TGTGCCAGCAGCCAATTCGGACAGGACGTGATGAACACTGAAGCTTTCTTT
TRBJ1-1	.	TRBV19	.	CASILDRNTEAFF	TGTGCCAGTATACTAGACCGGAACACTGAAGCTTTCTTT
TRBJ2-2	once	TRBV25-1	TRBD1	CASTWDRVSGELFF	TGTGCCAGCACCTGGGACAGGGTATCCGGGGAGCTGTTTTTT
TRBJ2-4	.	TRBV6-5	.	CASSSVTKNIQYF	TGTGCCAGCAGTTCCGTTACCAAAAACATTCAGTACTTC
TRBJ1-6	.	TRBV27	.	CASSLRQGIVSPLHF	TGTGCCAGCAGTTTAAGGCAGGGGATTGTTTCACCCCTCCACTTT
TRBJ2-2	.	TRBV3-1/TRBV3-2	.	CASSQYTRFPGELFF	TGTGCCAGCAGCCAGTACACTAGGTTCCCCGGGGAGCTGTTTTTT
TRBJ1-2	.	TRBV9	TRBD1	CASSGTFDRVNYGYTF	TGTGCCAGCAGCGGTACCTTCGACAGGGTGAACTATGGCTACACCTTC
TRBJ2-1	.	TRBV3-1/TRBV3-2	TRBD2	CASSQVSSAGSPERGGTSYNEQFF	TGTGCCAGCAGCCAAGTCTCCTCAGCTGGAAGTCCCGAGCGGGGGGGCACGTCCTACAATGAGCAGTTCTTC
TRBJ2-7	.	TRBV2	.	CASSGGPYEQYF	TGTGCCAGCAGTGGAGGCCCCTACGAGCAGTACTTC
TRBJ2-7	.	TRBV3-1/TRBV3-2	TRBD2	CASSQASGGARFEQYF	TGTGCCAGCAGCCAGGCAAGCGGGGGGGCACGTTTCGAGCAGTACTTC
TRBJ1-2	.	TRBV6-5	.	CATQGIRRGYTF	TGTGCCACCCAAGGGATTCGGAGGGGCTACACCTTC
TRBJ1-4	.	TRBV27	TRBD1	CASSPGTGGRNEKLFF	TGTGCCAGCAGCCCCGGGACAGGGGGCAGAAATGAAAAACTGTTTTTT
TRBJ1-5	.	TRBV28	.	CASITGGNQPQHF	TGTGCCAGCATAACGGGAGGCAATCAGCCCCAGCATTTT
TRBJ1-1	.	TRBV27	TRBD1	CASSTRDRANTEAFF	TGTGCCAGCAGTACCCGGGACAGGGCCAACACTGAAGCTTTCTTT
TRBJ1-5	.	TRBV6-6	.	CASSRQDQPQHF	TGTGCCAGCAGTAGGCAGGATCAGCCCCAGCATTTT
TRBJ2-2	.	TRBV5-1	.	CASSGALDTGELFF	TGCGCCAGCAGCGGGGCCCTAGACACCGGGGAGCTGTTTTTT
TRBJ2-1	.	TRBV7-3	.	CASSLIVGGTLNNEQFF	TGTGCCAGCAGCTTAATCGTAGGCGGGACTTTGAACAATGAGCAGTTCTTC
TRBJ1-5	.	TRBV2	.	CASSESGFGNQPQHF	TGTGCCAGCAGTGAATCAGGGTTTGGCAATCAGCCCCAGCATTTT
TRBJ1-2	.	TRBV11-3	.	CASSLVPRGHGYTF	TGTGCCAGCAGCTTAGTTCCCAGGGGCCATGGCTACACCTTC
TRBJ1-3	.	TRBV18	TRBD1	CASSTSQGTSGNTIYF	TGTGCCAGCTCAACCTCACAGGGGACCTCTGGAAACACCATATATTTT
TRBJ1-1	.	TRBV30	.	CAWSVGDGLGEAEAFF	TGTGCCTGGAGTGTAGGGGACGGCCTTGGGGAGGCTGAAGCTTTCTTT
TRBJ2-2	.	TRBV21-1	.	CAKSGGNTGELFF	TGTGCCAAAAGCGGGGGGAACACCGGGGAGCTGTTTTTT
TRBJ2-1	once	TRBV10-1	.	CASIGGYSYNEQFF	TGCGCCAGCATCGGCGGGTATTCTTACAATGAGCAGTTCTTC
TRBJ2-1	.	TRBV10-3	.	CAISESTGAVNEQFF	TGTGCCATCAGTGAGTCGACGGGAGCGGTAAATGAGCAGTTCTTC
TRBJ1-5	.	TRBV7-9	.	CASSLVVLGGNQPQHF	TGTGCCAGCAGCTTAGTAGTGTTGGGGGGTAATCAGCCCCAGCATTTT
TRBJ2-2	.	TRBV7-9	TRBD2	CASSLGLAGGTGELFF	TGTGCCAGCAGCTTAGGTCTAGCGGGTGGCACCGGGGAGCTGTTTTTT
TRBJ1-2	.	TRBV6-5	.	CASSSLSYYGYTF	TGTGCCAGCAGTTCTCTTTCCTACTATGGCTACACCTTC
TRBJ1-2	.	TRBV27	.	CASSPRGFGVEAFNYGYTF	TGTGCCAGCAGTCCCCGTGGGTTCGGGGTCGAGGCTTTTAACTATGGCTACACCTTC
TRBJ1-3	few	TRBV5-1	.	CASTQGSGNTIYF	TGCGCCAGCACCCAGGGCTCTGGAAACACCATATATTTT
TRBJ2-1	.	TRBV7-9	TRBD2	CASSLPSGAYNEQFF	TGTGCCAGCAGCTTACCTAGCGGGGCCTACAATGAGCAGTTCTTC
TRBJ2-5	.	TRBV5-1	TRBD2	CASSLALGGETQYF	TGCGCCAGCAGCCTGGCCCTCGGGGGGGAGACCCAGTACTTC
TRBJ1-4	.	TRBV28	TRBD1	CASLGAGQGARSTAREKLFF	TGTGCCAGCCTCGGGGCGGGACAGGGGGCGAGGTCGACCGCCCGTGAAAAACTGTTTTTT
TRBJ2-3	.	TRBV2	.	CASSVGSLGGTQYF	TGTGCCAGCAGTGTTGGGTCTTTGGGGGGTACGCAGTATTTT
TRBJ2-7	.	TRBV10-3	TRBD1	CAISAGQSTYEQYF	TGTGCCATCAGTGCGGGACAGTCGACCTACGAGCAGTACTTC
TRBJ2-5	once	TRBV27	.	CASRAQETQYF	TGTGCCAGCAGAGCCCAAGAGACCCAGTACTTC
TRBJ2-3	.	TRBV6-4	.	CASRGRETDTQYF	TGTGCCAGCAGGGGAAGGGAGACAGATACGCAGTATTTT
TRBJ2-1	.	TRBV20-1	TRBD1	CSASQDRGHRQFF	TGCAGTGCTAGTCAGGACAGGGGGCATCGTCAGTTCTTC
TRBJ1-5	.	TRBV11-3	.	CASSLPPGKNQPQHF	TGTGCCAGCAGCTTACCTCCGGGGAAGAATCAGCCCCAGCATTTT
TRBJ2-1	few	TRBV4-2	.	CASSQGTLDYNEQFF	TGTGCCAGCAGCCAAGGCACCCTAGACTACAATGAGCAGTTCTTC